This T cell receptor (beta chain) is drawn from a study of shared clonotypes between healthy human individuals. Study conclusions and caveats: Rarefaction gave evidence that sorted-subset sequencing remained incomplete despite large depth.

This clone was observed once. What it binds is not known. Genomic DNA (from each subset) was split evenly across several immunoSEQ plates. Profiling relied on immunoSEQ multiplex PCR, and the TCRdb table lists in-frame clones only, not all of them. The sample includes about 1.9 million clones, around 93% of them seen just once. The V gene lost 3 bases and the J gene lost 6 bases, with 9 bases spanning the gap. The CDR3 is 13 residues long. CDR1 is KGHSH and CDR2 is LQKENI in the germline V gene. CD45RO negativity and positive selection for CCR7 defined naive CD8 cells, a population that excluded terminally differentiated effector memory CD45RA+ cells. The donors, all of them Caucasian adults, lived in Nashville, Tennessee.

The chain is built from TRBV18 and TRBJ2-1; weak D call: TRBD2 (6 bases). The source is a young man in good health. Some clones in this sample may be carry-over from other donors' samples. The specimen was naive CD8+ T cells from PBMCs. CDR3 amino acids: CASSPAGSNEQFF. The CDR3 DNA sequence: TGTGCCAGCTCACCCGCGGGGAGCAATGAGCAGTTCTTC.